Reported below is one TCR beta chain. This clone appeared a single time. The specificity of this receptor is unknown. There are no base qualities to consult, and no much larger clone falls within one base. TCRbeta CDR3 regions were sequenced with the immunoSEQ Assay. After extraction, genomic DNA underwent amplification by bias-controlled multiplex PCR, followed by high-throughput sequencing. In the source study's methods: To quantify the absolute abundance of every unique TCRbeta CDR3 region, sequences were collapsed and filtered. T cell fraction was estimated by normalizing TCRbeta template counts to usable DNA, which was measured by amplifying reference genes present in all nucleated cells. Repertoire TCRs were annotated as SARS-CoV-2-specific by exact matching of V gene, CDR3 amino acid sequence and J gene to a known reactive TCR set. MIRA supplied the reference SARS-CoV-2 TCR set, which was filtered for enrichment in COVID-19-positive ImmuneCODE repertoires so that public or cross-reactive TCRs were removed. Drawing on the MIRA antigens, annotated TCRs were analysed further at the level of specific ORF or position within ORF. Breadth was defined as annotated unique rearrangements over total unique productive rearrangements; depth was the summed frequency of those rearrangements. TCR breadth was compared between groups using two-sided Wilcoxon rank-sum tests. Entries here come from immuneACCESS through TCRdb and include only in-frame sequences with V and J called. Some clones fail to appear in such tables; in the studies checked, an unresolved V gene covers under half of the shortfall, and the cause of the remainder is unknown. The DNA was the basis for D and trimming; V, J and clone size are from that table. Within this sample are around 400,000 clones, with over 75% of them counted one time only. The ten most abundant clones make up 12% of the sample.

The data stem from a study of Ad26.COV2.S vaccination and SARS-CoV-2 variants (dated by TCRdb to the early 2020s). Notes on the research overall: Vaccine-arm donors were drawn from COV1001, a multicentre, randomized, double-blind, placebo-controlled phase I-IIa trial of Ad26.COV2.S in healthy adults. A total of roughly 32 samples were included in the TCR-sequenced set, comprising approximately 20 Ad26.COV2.S vaccine recipients, 5 placebo recipients and 8 SARS-CoV-2 convalescent individuals. The specificity and breadth of SARS-CoV-2-reactive T cell receptors after Ad26.COV2.S vaccination were assessed by TCRbeta repertoire sequencing. Investigators did not know the trial group allocation while performing experiments and assessing outcomes. Dosing of Ad26.COV2.S was intramuscular, at either 5x10^10 or 1x10^11 viral particles, delivered as one shot or as two shots spaced 56 days apart. Trial participants were randomized into five groups of five, in which low-dose or high-dose Ad26.COV2.S was given once or twice, or placebo was given on both occasions.

The germline V gene gives CDR1 as SGHAT and CDR2 as FQNNGV. The CDR3 numbers 13 residues from cysteine through phenylalanine. Only CDR3 DNA remains: 39 bases, in frame from the first base. V sheds 3 bases and J sheds 5 bases, leaving 10 bases between their ends. Read against the paper, the sample's treatment or condition label means: 15 to 20 received Ad26.COV2.S at low or high dose, single or two shots; 5 received placebo; per-sample allocation not given. For vaccine and placebo recipients, the sequenced repertoires came from samples collected on day 63 after the first injection. Between 29 July and 7 August 2020, Cohort 1b enrolled about 27 adults aged 18-55 years at one site in Boston, USA. Ad26.COV2.S was a replication-incompetent adenovirus type 26 vector expressing a prefusion-stabilized SARS-CoV-2 spike protein from the original Wuhan strain. Results and caveats for the whole study, not just this receptor: Comparable non-spike TCR breadth was observed between vaccine and placebo recipients, consistent with only spike being contained in the vaccine. The study lacked the statistical power to compare responses across vaccine doses or regimens. The authors noted that total T cell responses may have been underestimated by the TCR breadth and depth analyses. After vaccination, substantial breadth of spike-specific CD8+ and CD4+ T cell responses was reported. Spike-specific TCR breadth was higher in Ad26.COV2.S recipients than in placebo recipients (P = 0.0014).

This specimen consisted of peripheral blood, obtained in a trial of Ad26.COV2.S vaccine versus placebo. The TCR originated in a person aged 18-60 years who received the Ad26.COV2.S COVID-19 vaccine or a placebo. Recombination linked TRBV11-2 to TRBJ2-5; the D gene is not confidently resolved. The CDR3 has the sequence CASSLGRWETQYF. The DNA is TGTGCCAGCAGCTTGGGTCGATGGGAGACCCAGTACTTC.